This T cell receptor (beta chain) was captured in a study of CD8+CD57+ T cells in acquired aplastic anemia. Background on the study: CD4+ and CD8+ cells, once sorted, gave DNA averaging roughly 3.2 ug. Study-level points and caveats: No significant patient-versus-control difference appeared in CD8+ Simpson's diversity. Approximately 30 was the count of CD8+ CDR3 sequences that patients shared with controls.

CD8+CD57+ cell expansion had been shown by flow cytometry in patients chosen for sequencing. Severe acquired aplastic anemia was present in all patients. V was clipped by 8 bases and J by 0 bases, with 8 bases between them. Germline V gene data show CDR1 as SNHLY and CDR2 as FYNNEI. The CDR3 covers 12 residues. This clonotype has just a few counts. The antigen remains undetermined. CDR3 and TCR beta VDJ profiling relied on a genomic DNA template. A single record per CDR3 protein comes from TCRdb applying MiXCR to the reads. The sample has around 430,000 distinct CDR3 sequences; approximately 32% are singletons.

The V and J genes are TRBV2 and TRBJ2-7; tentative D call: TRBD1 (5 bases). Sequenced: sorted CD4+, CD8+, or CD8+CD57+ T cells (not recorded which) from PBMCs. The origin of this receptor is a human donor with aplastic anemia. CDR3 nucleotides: TGTGCCAGCTTGGACAACTCCTACGAGCAGTACTTC. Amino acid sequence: CASLDNSYEQYF.